Included here is one T cell receptor (beta chain) sequence, with context. Its antigen is not known. The data were obtained in a study of graft-versus-host responses after intestinal transplantation. V shed 6 bases, J shed 2 bases, and the junction held 6 bases outside the gene matches. Per germline, CDR1 MNHEY and CDR2 SMNVEV (reference sequence). The CDR3 has 15 residues. This table comes from immunoSEQ multiplex PCR, and its TCRdb copy is limited to in-frame clones, with some not included. The table records roughly 36,000 clones, around 96% of them present only once. Broader study findings: HvG clone declines early post-transplant were associated with peak circulating GvH levels.

This chain links TRBV27 with TRBJ2-2; 7 bases fit TRBD1. The TCR sequence derives from a human donor who was the organ donor for an intestinal transplant. The input for sequencing was unstimulated CD8+ T cells sorted from spleen or lymph node cells, taken before transplant. The CDR3 protein is CASRPTGYNTGELFF. The DNA for the CDR3 is TGTGCCAGCAGGCCGACAGGGTATAACACCGGGGAGCTGTTTTTT.